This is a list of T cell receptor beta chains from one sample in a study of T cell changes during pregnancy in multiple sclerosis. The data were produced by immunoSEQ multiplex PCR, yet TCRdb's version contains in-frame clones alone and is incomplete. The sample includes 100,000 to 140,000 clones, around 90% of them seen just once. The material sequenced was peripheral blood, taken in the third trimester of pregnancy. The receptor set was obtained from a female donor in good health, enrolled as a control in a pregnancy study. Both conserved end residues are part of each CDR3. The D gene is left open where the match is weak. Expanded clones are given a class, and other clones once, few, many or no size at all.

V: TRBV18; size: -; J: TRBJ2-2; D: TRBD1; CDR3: CASSPYRDSANTGELFF; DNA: TGTGCCAGCTCACCATACCGGGACAGCGCGAACACCGGGGAGCTGTTTTTT
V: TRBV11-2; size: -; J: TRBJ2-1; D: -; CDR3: CASSHNTGSGEQFF; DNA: TGTGCCAGCAGCCATAATACAGGGTCCGGTGAGCAGTTCTTC
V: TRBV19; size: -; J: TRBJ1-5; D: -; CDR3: CASSQQVSNQPQHF; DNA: TGTGCCAGTTCACAACAGGTTAGCAATCAGCCCCAGCATTTT
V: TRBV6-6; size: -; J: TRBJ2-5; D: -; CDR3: CASRAPGGVETQYF; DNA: TGTGCCAGCAGGGCTCCCGGGGGAGTGGAGACCCAGTACTTC
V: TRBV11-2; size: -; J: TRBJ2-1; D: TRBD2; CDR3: CASSPGLAGLGEQFF; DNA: TGTGCCAGCAGCCCGGGACTAGCGGGGTTAGGGGAGCAGTTCTTC
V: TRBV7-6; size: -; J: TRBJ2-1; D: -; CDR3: CASSFSPRGEQFF; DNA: TGTGCCAGCAGCTTTAGTCCCCGGGGTGAGCAGTTCTTC
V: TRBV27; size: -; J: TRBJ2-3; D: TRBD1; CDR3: CASSLDRGDTQYF; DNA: TGTGCCAGCAGTTTGGACAGGGGAGATACGCAGTATTTT
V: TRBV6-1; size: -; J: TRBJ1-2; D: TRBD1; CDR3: CASSEIWGQGMDYGYTF; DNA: TGTGCCAGCAGTGAAATTTGGGGACAGGGAATGGACTATGGCTACACCTTC
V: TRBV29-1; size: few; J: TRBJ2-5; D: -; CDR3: CSAYRVETQYF; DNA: TGCAGCGCCTACAGGGTAGAGACCCAGTACTTC
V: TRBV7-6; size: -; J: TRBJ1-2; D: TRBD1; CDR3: CASSLMDRENGYTF; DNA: TGTGCCAGCAGCCTAATGGACAGGGAGAATGGCTACACCTTC
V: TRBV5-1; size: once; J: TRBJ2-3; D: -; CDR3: CASSKVGDRTDTQYF; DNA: TGCGCCAGCAGCAAGGTCGGGGATCGCACAGATACGCAGTATTTT
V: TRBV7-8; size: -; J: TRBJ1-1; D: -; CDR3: CASSLEAGRRGGGTEAFF; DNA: TGTGCCAGCAGCTTAGAGGCTGGGCGACGGGGAGGGGGCACTGAAGCTTTCTTT
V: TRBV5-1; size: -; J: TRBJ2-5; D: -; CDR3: CASSFGETQYF; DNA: TGCGCCAGCAGCTTCGGGGAGACCCAGTACTTC
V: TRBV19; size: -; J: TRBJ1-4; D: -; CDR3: CASSLVGTANEKLFF; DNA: TGTGCCAGTAGCCTCGTAGGGACTGCGAATGAAAAACTGTTTTTT
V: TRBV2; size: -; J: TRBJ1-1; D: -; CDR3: CASSEAAGNTEAFF; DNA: TGTGCCAGCAGTGAAGCGGCAGGGAACACTGAAGCTTTCTTT
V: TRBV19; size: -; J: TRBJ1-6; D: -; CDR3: CASSIAGNNSPLHF; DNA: TGTGCCAGTAGTATAGCAGGGAATAATTCACCCCTCCACTTT
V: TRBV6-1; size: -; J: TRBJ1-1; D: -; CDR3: CASSEVRTAGNTEAFF; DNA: TGTGCCAGCAGTGAAGTGAGGACTGCAGGGAACACTGAAGCTTTCTTT
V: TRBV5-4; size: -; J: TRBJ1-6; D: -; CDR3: CASSPSLNRAPGSSPLHF; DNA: TGTGCCAGCAGCCCAAGCCTGAACAGGGCCCCGGGGAGTTCACCCCTCCACTTT
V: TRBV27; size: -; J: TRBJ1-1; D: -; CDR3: CASSTTTEAFF; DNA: TGTGCCAGCAGCACAACCACTGAAGCTTTCTTT
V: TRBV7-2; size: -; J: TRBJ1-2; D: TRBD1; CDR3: CASSSGTGDYGYTF; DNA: TGTGCCAGCAGCTCCGGGACAGGAGACTATGGCTACACCTTC
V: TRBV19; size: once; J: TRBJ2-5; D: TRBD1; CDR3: CASSMYRGQQETQYF; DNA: TGTGCCAGTAGTATGTATCGGGGACAGCAAGAGACCCAGTACTTC
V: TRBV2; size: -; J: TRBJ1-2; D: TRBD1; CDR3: CASSEAGDRVFLGGYTF; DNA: TGTGCCAGCAGTGAAGCTGGGGACAGGGTATTTCTAGGTGGCTACACCTTC
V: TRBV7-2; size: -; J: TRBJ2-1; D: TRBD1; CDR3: CASSETGTGVNEQFF; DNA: TGTGCCAGCAGCGAAACCGGGACAGGGGTCAATGAGCAGTTCTTC
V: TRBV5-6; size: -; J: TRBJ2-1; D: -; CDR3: CASSLEGVKDEQFF; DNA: TGTGCCAGCAGCTTGGAAGGGGTTAAGGATGAGCAGTTCTTC
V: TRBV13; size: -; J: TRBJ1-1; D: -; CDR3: CASSLGGTHMNTEAFF; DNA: TGTGCCAGCAGCTTAGGGGGGACACACATGAACACTGAAGCTTTCTTT
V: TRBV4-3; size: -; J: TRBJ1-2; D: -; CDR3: CASSPSLLQVNYGYTF; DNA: TGCGCCAGCAGCCCGAGCCTGCTACAGGTTAACTATGGCTACACCTTC
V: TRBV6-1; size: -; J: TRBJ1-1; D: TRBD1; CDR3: CASSGTAWMNTEAFF; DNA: TGTGCCAGCAGCGGGACAGCTTGGATGAACACTGAAGCTTTCTTT
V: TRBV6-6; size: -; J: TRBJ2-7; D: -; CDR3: CASSDHRDLREQYF; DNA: TGTGCCAGCAGTGATCACAGGGACCTAAGGGAGCAGTACTTC
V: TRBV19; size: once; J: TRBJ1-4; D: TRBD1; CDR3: CASSKIQGAGKKLFF; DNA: TGTGCCAGTAGTAAGATACAGGGGGCCGGCAAAAAACTGTTTTTT
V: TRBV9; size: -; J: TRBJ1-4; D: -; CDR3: CASSVDGMANEKLFF; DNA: TGTGCCAGCAGCGTAGACGGGATGGCTAATGAAAAACTGTTTTTT
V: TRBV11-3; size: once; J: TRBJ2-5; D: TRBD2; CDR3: CASSLTSGQETQYF; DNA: TGTGCCAGCAGCTTGACTAGCGGCCAAGAGACCCAGTACTTC
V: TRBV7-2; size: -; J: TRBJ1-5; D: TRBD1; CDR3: CASSLANRGGQPQHF; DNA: TGTGCCAGCAGCTTAGCAAACAGGGGAGGCCAGCCCCAGCATTTT
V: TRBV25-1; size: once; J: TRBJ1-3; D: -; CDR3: CASRTDRTSGNTIYF; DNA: TGTGCCAGCAGAACCGACAGAACCTCTGGAAACACCATATATTTT
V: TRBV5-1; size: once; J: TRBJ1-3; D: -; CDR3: CASSPNNDGSSGNTIYF; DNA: TGCGCCAGCAGCCCCAACAATGACGGGAGCTCTGGAAACACCATATATTTT
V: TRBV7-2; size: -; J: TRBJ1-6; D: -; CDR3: CASSLGEYNSPLHF; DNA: TGTGCCAGCAGCTTAGGGGAGTATAATTCACCCCTCCACTTT
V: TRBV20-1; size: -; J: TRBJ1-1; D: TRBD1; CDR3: CSASRGPEAFF; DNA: TGCAGTGCTAGCAGGGGGCCTGAAGCTTTCTTT
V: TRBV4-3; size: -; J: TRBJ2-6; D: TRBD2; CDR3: CASSQVIAGGPTSGANVLTF; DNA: TGCGCCAGCAGCCAAGTAATAGCGGGGGGCCCAACCTCTGGGGCCAACGTCCTGACTTTC